These T cell receptor beta chains were read from a single sample in a study of blood T cell repertoires in COVID-19. TCRdb's table, derived via immunoSEQ multiplex PCR, lists solely in-frame clones and lacks some. The sample shows about 230,000 clones, 75% to 90% of them seen only once. Source material: peripheral blood. Source of these receptors: a woman in her 70s with active or convalescent COVID-19. The CDR3 runs from the conserved cysteine through the conserved F or W. The D gene is left open where the match is weak. Some rows mark clone size as missing; the rest say once, few, many or name a class of expanded clone.

cdr3_nt cdr3_aa j_call d_call clone_size v_call
TGCAGCGTTGAAGGACAGAAGAGCACAGATACGCAGTATTTT CSVEGQKSTDTQYF TRBJ2-3 NA NA TRBV29-1
TGTGCCAGCAGCTTGGGACCAACAGGTGAGCAGTTCTTC CASSLGPTGEQFF TRBJ2-1 NA NA TRBV5-5
TGTGCCAGCAGCTTACGGCTAGCGGGACCATACGAGCAGTACTTC CASSLRLAGPYEQYF TRBJ2-7 TRBD2 few TRBV7-8
TGTGCCAGTAGTACAGGATTTTACAATGAGCAGTTCTTC CASSTGFYNEQFF TRBJ2-1 NA NA TRBV19
TGTGCCAGCAGCCTCGGACTAGCGGCTCAAGAGACCCAGTACTTC CASSLGLAAQETQYF TRBJ2-5 TRBD2 NA TRBV7-6
TGTGCCAGCAGCTTAACGCGCCCGACAGGGGGCTACACCTTC CASSLTRPTGGYTF TRBJ1-2 TRBD1 NA TRBV7-8
TGTGCCAGCAGTTTAACTAGCGGGAGTGTCCACAATGAGCAGTTCTTC CASSLTSGSVHNEQFF TRBJ2-1 TRBD2 NA TRBV27
TGTGCCAGCAGCCTCACAGGGGCAGGCTATGGCTACACCTTC CASSLTGAGYGYTF TRBJ1-2 TRBD1 NA TRBV7-2
TGTGCCAGCTCACCCGGGACAGATAACTATGGCTACACCTTC CASSPGTDNYGYTF TRBJ1-2 TRBD1 NA TRBV18
TGTGCCATTCAGGGGGCATGGGATCAGCCCCAGCATTTT CAIQGAWDQPQHF TRBJ1-5 TRBD1 few TRBV24-1
TGTGCCAGCAGCTTGGCGGGAGGCCCCCTCGGAGCTTTCTTT CASSLAGGPLGAFF TRBJ1-1 NA NA TRBV5-4
TGTGCCAGCGCACACGGGACAGGGACCTTGAACTATGGCTACACCTTC CASAHGTGTLNYGYTF TRBJ1-2 TRBD1 NA TRBV27
TGTGCCAGCAGCCAAGGTCCTGGGACAGACAATCAGCCCCAGCATTTT CASSQGPGTDNQPQHF TRBJ1-5 TRBD1 NA TRBV3-1/TRBV3-2
TGCGCCATTCCCCATCGGGGACAGTCCTACGAGCAGTACTTC CAIPHRGQSYEQYF TRBJ2-7 TRBD1 once TRBV5-1
TGCAGTGCTAGTCCCCGGGACAGGGGAGGGAAGGGCTACACCTTC CSASPRDRGGKGYTF TRBJ1-2 TRBD1 few TRBV20-1
TGTGCCAGCAGTCCCAGGGGAGCGGCCACCGGGGAGCTGTTTTTT CASSPRGAATGELFF TRBJ2-2 NA NA TRBV28
TGTGCCAGCCGGGGGGACGGACGGAAGTTTGAAGCTTTCTTT CASRGDGRKFEAFF TRBJ1-1 NA NA TRBV2
TGTGCCAGTAGTATTCTTAGCGGGGGACACACCGGGGAGCTGTTTTTT CASSILSGGHTGELFF TRBJ2-2 TRBD2 NA TRBV19
TGTGCCAGCAGGCGACAGGGGGTAAATGAAAAACTGTTTTTT CASRRQGVNEKLFF TRBJ1-4 TRBD1 NA TRBV5-4
TGTGCCAGCAGCCTGACTAGCAGTGGAGAGACCCAGTACTTC CASSLTSSGETQYF TRBJ2-5 TRBD2 NA TRBV5-5
TGTGCCATCAGTGTAGTACTAGCGGGAGGGGACAATGAGCAGTTCTTC CAISVVLAGGDNEQFF TRBJ2-1 TRBD2 NA TRBV10-3
TGTGCCATCCCAGGGGAGCGATCGCACAATGAGCAGTTCTTC CAIPGERSHNEQFF TRBJ2-1 NA once TRBV7-9
TGTGCCAGCAGTCTACCAACAGGGGGCAACTATGGCTACACCTTC CASSLPTGGNYGYTF TRBJ1-2 TRBD1 NA TRBV28
TGTGCCAGCACCTCCTGGAGCCCCGCCTACGAGCAGTACTTC CASTSWSPAYEQYF TRBJ2-7 NA NA TRBV28
TGTGCCAGCAGTTTTGGCCTAGGCGACACTGAAGCTTTCTTT CASSFGLGDTEAFF TRBJ1-1 NA medium-sized TRBV28
TGTGCCTGGAGCAGCGAGTCCTATAATTCACCCCTCCACTTT CAWSSESYNSPLHF TRBJ1-6 NA NA TRBV30
TGTGCCAGCAGCCAGCGCGGGGGGCGCGAGACCCAGTACTTC CASSQRGGRETQYF TRBJ2-5 TRBD2 NA TRBV11-2
TGTGCCAGCAGCCTTGACCTCGGACTAGCGGGGGCAGATACGCAGTATTTT CASSLDLGLAGADTQYF TRBJ2-3 TRBD2 NA TRBV4-2
TGTGCCAGCAGCTACCGACAGGGAGGAGGGTATGGCTACACCTTC CASSYRQGGGYGYTF TRBJ1-2 TRBD1 once TRBV5-5
TGTGCCAGCAGTGAAAACCGGGACAGCCCCTCCTATTCTGGCTACACCTTC CASSENRDSPSYSGYTF TRBJ1-2 TRBD1 NA TRBV2
TGTGCCAGCAGCTTAGTCAGGGAAAATGAGCAGTTCTTC CASSLVRENEQFF TRBJ2-1 NA NA TRBV7-9
TGTGCCAGCAGCCCGAGGCAGTTAGTTTACGAGCAGTACTTC CASSPRQLVYEQYF TRBJ2-7 NA NA TRBV7-2
TGTGCCACCAGTGACCCCCACGCGACAGGGTTATATGGCTACACCTTC CATSDPHATGLYGYTF TRBJ1-2 TRBD1 NA TRBV24-1
TGCGCCAGCAGCTTGGTAGGAGGGCGGGGAGGCGGCTACACCTTC CASSLVGGRGGGYTF TRBJ1-2 NA NA TRBV5-1
TGCGCCAGCAGCTTGGACAGGGGGCAAGTGTGGAACACTGAAGCTTTCTTT CASSLDRGQVWNTEAFF TRBJ1-1 TRBD1 NA TRBV5-1
TGCGCCAGCAGCTTGGAGACTAGCGGGGCCACGATGTTCTTC CASSLETSGATMFF TRBJ2-1 TRBD2 NA TRBV5-1
TGTGCCAGCACCAATACATTCGTCTCCTCCGAGCAGTACTTC CASTNTFVSSEQYF TRBJ2-7 NA NA TRBV3-1/TRBV3-2
TGTGCCAGCAGTAGACAGGGGCGAGAGACCCAGTACTTC CASSRQGRETQYF TRBJ2-5 TRBD1 few TRBV28
TGTGCCAGCTCACCATTTGGGCCAGAGCAGTTCTTC CASSPFGPEQFF TRBJ2-1 NA NA TRBV18
TGTGCCAGCTCACCCCCGGGACTACACATAGATACGCAGTATTTT CASSPPGLHIDTQYF TRBJ2-3 TRBD2 NA TRBV18
TGTGCCAGCAGCAATCTTCGAGGGCCTCCAGGCGTCACCGGGGAGCTGTTTTTT CASSNLRGPPGVTGELFF TRBJ2-2 NA NA TRBV21-1
TGTGCCAGCTCGCCATTTAATGGGGGGATTTTGGACGAGCAGTACTTC CASSPFNGGILDEQYF TRBJ2-7 NA NA TRBV18
TGTGCCAGCAGGCCACAGGGGGCGGTTCAGCCCCAGCATTTT CASRPQGAVQPQHF TRBJ1-5 TRBD1 once TRBV28
TGCAGCGTTATGATGGGGGCAGGGCTGTTTTACACCTTC CSVMMGAGLFYTF TRBJ1-2 NA few TRBV29-1
TGCGCCAGCAGCCAGATGAGACCCTGGGGGCCCACCGGGGAGCTGTTTTTT CASSQMRPWGPTGELFF TRBJ2-2 NA NA TRBV4-1
TGCGCCAGCAGCCCCCAACTAGCGGGACAAGAGACCCAGTACTTC CASSPQLAGQETQYF TRBJ2-5 TRBD2 NA TRBV5-1
TGTGCCAGCACCCCTTTACAGGCGAACACTGAAGCTTTCTTT CASTPLQANTEAFF TRBJ1-1 NA NA TRBV7-9
TGTGCCAGCAGCCAAGGGACTAGCGGGGAGAGCGAGCAGTACTTC CASSQGTSGESEQYF TRBJ2-7 TRBD2 NA TRBV4-2
TGTGCCAGCAGTTTACTACCTACCTCTGAAGCTTTCTTT CASSLLPTSEAFF TRBJ1-1 NA NA TRBV27